The 21 T cell receptor beta chains below all came from one sample that was sequenced in a study of CD8+ T cells in alopecia areata (dated by TCRdb to 2016 to 2019). To prepare the library, the immunoSEQ multiplex PCR assay was applied. To provide template for TCR sequencing, every sample had RNA extracted and reverse transcribed into cDNA. TCRdb limited this immuneACCESS table to in-frame rearrangements with V and J called. A share of clones is missing; checked studies link under half to unresolved V genes, and the rest is unexplained. This sample comprises more than 95,000 clones, 55% to 70% of them detected only once. The top ten clonotypes cover approximately 2.8% of the sample. The sequencing sample was made of CD4+ T cells sorted from blood. The origin of the receptors is a human donor in good health.

In this sample, this clone turned up a few times. V gene TRBV14 combines with J gene TRBJ2-1, with 9 positions matching TRBD2. V shed 5 bases and J 15 bases; nucleotides not matched to a gene: 11. CDR1 and CDR2 from the germline V gene are SGHDN and FVKESK. The CDR3 spans 13 residues. The CDR3 DNA is TGTGCCAGCAGCATCCGGACTAGCGCCTCCTTGTTCTTC. The encoded protein is CASSIRTSASLFF.

The chain is built from TRBV30 and TRBJ1-2; 7 bases agree with TRBD1. This CDR3 is built from 13 residues. The V and J ends lost 8 bases and 3 bases, in that order; junction bases with no gene match: 9. Per germline, CDR1 GTSNPN and CDR2 SVGIG (reference sequence). The CDR3 sequence is CASDRARDYGYTF. The CDR3 nucleotides are TGTGCCAGCGACAGGGCTCGGGACTATGGCTACACCTTC.

V and J are TRBV13 and TRBJ2-5; the D call may be TRBD1 or TRBD2 (6 bases each). CDR1 and CDR2 (germline): PRHDT, FYEKMQ (reference sequence). Trimming took off 1 base at V and 6 bases at J, with 12 bases between the two ends. The CDR3 consists of 14 residues. This chain's CDR3 is CASSLEGGRKTQYF. The CDR3 DNA follows: TGTGCCAGCAGCTTAGAAGGGGGGAGAAAGACCCAGTACTTC.

This clone was seen repeatedly, ten times or more. The J gene is TRBJ2-5, the V gene TRBV29-1; D not resolved. The CDR3 is 11 residues long. Germline CDR1 is SQVTM and CDR2 is ANQGSEA. The CDR3 DNA reads TGCGGTGGTACGGTACAAGAGACCCAGTACTTC. Its translation is CGGTVQETQYF.

This chain uses TRBV11-2 with TRBJ2-5; D could derive from TRBD1 or TRBD2 (6 bases each). The CDR3 totals 15 residues. CDR1 and CDR2 (germline): SGHAT, FQNNGV. Trimming stripped 4 bases from V and 4 bases from J, with 16 bases between. CDR3 in amino acids: CASSYRGAVRETQYF. DNA for the CDR3: TGTGCCAGCAGCTATAGGGGGGCCGTGAGAGAGACCCAGTACTTC.

The V gene is TRBV25-1, the J gene TRBJ2-7, with D possibly TRBD2 on 5 matching bases. Trimming took off 1 base at V and 7 bases at J, with 14 bases between the two ends. Germline CDR1 MGHDK, CDR2 SYGVNS. The CDR3 has 14 amino acids. CDR3 DNA: TGTGCCAGCAGTGAATCCAAGGATCCGGGAGAGCAGTACTTC. Translating gives CASSESKDPGEQYF.

CDR3: CSVGRGEKLFF. The CDR3 nucleotides read TGCAGCGTTGGAAGGGGAGAAAAACTGTTTTTT. J is TRBJ1-4 and V is TRBV29-1; maybe TRBD1 (5 bases). Trimming removed 4 bases from V and 8 bases from J, with 8 bases in between. The CDR3 runs to 11 residues. Per germline, CDR1 SQVTM and CDR2 ANQGSEA.

The chain couples TRBV15 to TRBJ2-3; 9 bases line up with TRBD2. This CDR3 is built from 16 residues. Germline V gives CDR1 LNHNV, CDR2 YYDKDF (reference sequence). With 1 base clipped from V and 1 base from J, the junction kept 3 bases outside the gene matches. For the CDR3, the DNA is TGTGCCACCAGCAGAGGAGGGACTAGCCGCACAGATACGCAGTATTTT. It codes for CATSRGGTSRTDTQYF.

This clone turned up a few times. The chain joins TRBV29-1 to TRBJ1-1; D is possibly TRBD1 (6 bases). The CDR3 covers 14 residues. Trimming took off 2 bases at V and 7 bases at J, with 17 bases between the two ends. Germline lookup yields CDR1 SQVTM and CDR2 ANQGSEA. In nucleotides, the CDR3 is TGCAGCGTTGAAAGTAGACAGGAGGGTTTTGAAGCTTTCTTT. Translated: CSVESRQEGFEAFF.

The count of this clone is one. V usage is TRBV30 and J usage is TRBJ2-2; D is possibly TRBD1 or TRBD2 (6 bases each). The CDR3 spans 14 residues. Trimming removed 7 bases from V and 2 bases from J, with 14 bases in between. Germline V gene data show CDR1 as GTSNPN and CDR2 as SVGIG (reference sequence). The CDR3 DNA is TGTGCCTCCCAAGGGGGGCTTAACACCGGGGAGCTGTTTTTT. Translated: CASQGGLNTGELFF.

The rearrangement links TRBV19 to TRBJ1-2, with D perhaps TRBD1 (5 bases). Trimming removed 7 bases from V and 1 base from J, with 13 bases in between. CDR3 length: 14 amino acids. The V gene's germline CDR1 is LNHDA and CDR2 SQIVND (reference sequence). CDR3 nucleotides: TGTGCCAGTAAGCAGAGCAGGGATAACTATGGCTACACCTTC. Protein sequence: CASKQSRDNYGYTF.

The CDR3 nucleotides read TGCGCCAGCAGCTTGGAGCGGGGGGCCCACAATGAGCAGTTCTTC. Translated, it gives CASSLERGAHNEQFF. This chain links TRBV5-1 with TRBJ2-1, with TRBD2 identical over 9 bases. After removal of 0 bases from V and 5 bases from J, the junction contained 3 bases not matched to a gene. This CDR3 is 15 amino acids long. Germline V gives CDR1 SGHRS, CDR2 YFSETQ.

The CDR3 reads CASSKGQRGASTDTQYF. CDR3 DNA sequence: TGCGCCAGCAGCAAGGGCCAGCGGGGTGCTAGCACAGATACGCAGTATTTT. The chain couples TRBV4-1 to TRBJ2-3; 7 bases fit TRBD2. J gave up 0 bases and V 5 bases, and 11 bases lay outside the gene matches. CDR1 MGHRA and CDR2 YSYEKL come from the germline V gene. This CDR3 has 17 amino acids.

This clone was seen a handful of times. This chain uses TRBV28 with TRBJ2-5; unclear D gene. Between the trimmed V and J ends, which lost 5 bases and 5 bases, there was a span of 9 bases. CDR1 is MDHEN and CDR2 is SYDVKM in the germline V gene. The CDR3 loop spans 12 amino acids. CDR3 region: CASSIRRETQYF. The CDR3 DNA reads TGTGCCAGCAGTATCCGACGGGAGACCCAGTACTTC.

A single count supports this clone. This chain uses TRBV30 with TRBJ2-1; D perhaps matches TRBD2 (6 bases). This CDR3 has 12 residues. Germline V CDR1 and CDR2: GTSNPN, SVGIG (reference sequence). With 1 base removed from V and 7 bases from J, the gap between germline ends came to 8 bases. As DNA, the CDR3 is TGTGCCTGGAGTGAGGCGGGGAATGAGCAGTTCTTC. The encoded protein is CAWSEAGNEQFF.

V gene TRBV14 combines with J gene TRBJ2-1; 10 bases map to TRBD2. The ends lost 4 bases at V and 3 bases at J; junction bases unmatched: 3. This CDR3 is 15 amino acids long. The germline V gene has CDR1 SGHDN and CDR2 FVKESK. CDR3: CASSPSGGYYNEQFF. In DNA form, the CDR3 reads TGTGCCAGCAGCCCTAGCGGGGGTTACTACAATGAGCAGTTCTTC.

The rearrangement uses TRBV9 and TRBJ1-2, with D maybe TRBD1 (5 bases). Trimming took 3 bases from V and 1 from J, leaving 13 bases between them. Germline CDR1 and CDR2: SGDLS and YYNGEE. This CDR3 comprises 15 residues. CDR3 nucleotides: TGTGCCAGCAGCGCCAGGGCCGAACGTAACTATGGCTACACCTTC. This encodes CASSARAERNYGYTF.

The chain employs TRBV28 and TRBJ2-4, with D uncertain. Germline-derived CDR1 and CDR2 are MDHEN and SYDVKM. This CDR3 region has 14 residues. V shed 5 bases and J shed 1 base, with 9 bases lying between them. The CDR3 here is CASSQSGAKNIQYF. The CDR3 DNA reads TGTGCCAGCAGTCAGTCTGGGGCCAAAAACATTCAGTACTTC.

This clone qualifies as medium-sized. This sequence joins TRBV7-2 and TRBJ1-2; D uncertain. Germline V gene data show CDR1 as SGHTA and CDR2 as FQGNSA. The CDR3 length is 15 residues. V shed 0 bases and J shed 8 bases, with 16 bases lying between them. The CDR3 region has the DNA TGTGCCAGCAGCTTAGCGATGGTAGTCTCGCTCGGCTACACCTTC. Amino acid sequence: CASSLAMVVSLGYTF. Supplemented by reference TRBV7-2 and TRBJ1-2, the full variable domain reads GAGVSQSPSNKVTEKGKDVELRCDPISGHTALYWYRQSLGQGLEFLIYFQGNSAPDKSGLPSDRFSAERTGGSVSTLTIQRTQQEDSAVYLCASSLAMVVSLGYTFGSGTRLTVV.

As to this clone: Other nucleotide sequences from this sample produce the same CDR3. The chain combines TRBV5-6 with TRBJ2-5, with D tentatively TRBD1 (6 bases). V was clipped by 2 bases and J by 2 bases, with 10 bases between them. The CDR3 is made up of 14 amino acids. The germline V gene has CDR1 SGHDT and CDR2 YYEEEE. The CDR3 DNA is TGTGCCAGCAGCTTAGCCGACAGGCAAGAGACCCAGTACTTC. As protein: CASSLADRQETQYF. Based on the CDR3 plus reference TRBV5-6 and TRBJ2-5, the full variable domain is DAGVTQSPTHLIKTRGQQVTLRCSPKSGHDTVSWYQQALGQGPQFIFQYYEEEERQRGNFPDRFSGHQFPNYSSELNVNALLLGDSALYLCASSLADRQETQYFGPGTRLLVL.

The gene calls are TRBV27 and TRBJ2-5; D gene uncertain. The CDR3 runs to 15 residues. Germline values: CDR1 MNHEY, CDR2 SMNVEV (reference sequence). Deletions cut 3 bases from V and 1 base from J, with 12 bases between. The CDR3 here is CASSFRPSIQETQYF. The CDR3 DNA follows: TGTGCCAGCAGTTTTCGCCCTTCGATCCAAGAGACCCAGTACTTC.